This T cell receptor (beta chain) derives from a study of a mutant IDH1 vaccine in newly diagnosed glioma. Time point given: week 35, safety follow-up. Every vaccine dose comprised 300 ug of mutant IDH1 20-mer peptide plus topical imiquimod. This clone has only one observation. No antigen is known for it. TCRdb keeps only in-frame clones here, not all; method: immunoSEQ multiplex PCR. The table has 31,000 or so clones, around four fifths seen once; the top ten hold about 11%. CDR1 and CDR2 (germline): SGHNT, YYREEE (reference sequence). The CDR3 has 16 residues. Unmatched junction bases numbered 7, after V lost 0 bases and J lost 6 bases.

The clonotype originates from a woman between 35 and 50 years old with glioma. The sample in question was PBMCs, obtained from a glioma patient whose treatment included an IDH1 peptide vaccine. This chain joins TRBV5-4 and TRBJ2-7, with TRBD1 identical over 12 bases. CDR3 in DNA: TGTGCCAGCAGCTTGGCCCCGGGACAGGGGGCTGGCGAGCAGTACTTC. This encodes CASSLAPGQGAGEQYF.